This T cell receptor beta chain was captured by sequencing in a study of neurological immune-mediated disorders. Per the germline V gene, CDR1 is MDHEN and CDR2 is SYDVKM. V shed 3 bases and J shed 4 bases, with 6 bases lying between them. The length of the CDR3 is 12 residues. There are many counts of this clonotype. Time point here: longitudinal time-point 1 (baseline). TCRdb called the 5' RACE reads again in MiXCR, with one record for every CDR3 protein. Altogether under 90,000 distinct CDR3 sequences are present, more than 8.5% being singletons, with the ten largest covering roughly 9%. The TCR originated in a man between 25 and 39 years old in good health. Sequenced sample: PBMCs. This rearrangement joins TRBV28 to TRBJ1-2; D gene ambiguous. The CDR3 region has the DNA TGTGCCAGCAGTTTGTCCGGCTATGGCTACACCTTC. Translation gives CASSLSGYGYTF.